These T cell receptor beta chains were read from a single sample in a study of human thymus T cells. TCRdb keeps only in-frame clones here, not all; method: immunoSEQ multiplex PCR. The table shows about 60,000 clones, with 94% occurring only once. Sequencing input: blood. The receptors were sampled from a boy in the first two years of life with a congenital heart defect but otherwise immunologically healthy. CDR3s include the opening cysteine and the closing phenylalanine or tryptophan. D genes are given only for firm matches. Size values are once, few and many counts, or a class for expanded clones, and some rows have none.

TRBV10-3	TRBJ2-3	once	TRBD2	TGTGCCATCAGTAGACTAGCGGGAGGCACAGATACGCAGTATTTT	CAISRLAGGTDTQYF
TRBV7-2	TRBJ2-1	once	TRBD1	TGTGCCAGCAGCCGAGGACAGGGGGCGGAATGGGGCGAGCAGTTCTTC	CASSRGQGAEWGEQFF
TRBV11-3	TRBJ2-1	NA	TRBD2	TGTGCCAGCAGCTTATCCGGGACTACAAATGAGCAGTTCTTC	CASSLSGTTNEQFF
TRBV30	TRBJ1-1	NA	NA	TGTGCCTGGAGTGTACGGCCCATGAACACTGAAGCTTTCTTT	CAWSVRPMNTEAFF
TRBV5-1	TRBJ2-7	NA	TRBD2	TGCGCCAGCAGCTTGGGACTAGCGGCGGGGTACGAGCAGTACTTC	CASSLGLAAGYEQYF
TRBV10-3	TRBJ2-5	NA	TRBD1	TGTGCCACCGGACAGGGCGGAGAGACCCAGTACTTC	CATGQGGETQYF
TRBV7-9	TRBJ1-3	NA	NA	TGTGCCAGCAGCTTCTCTGGAAACACCATATATTTT	CASSFSGNTIYF
TRBV6-6	TRBJ1-4	NA	NA	TGTGCCAGCAGTAGGGGGACCAATGAAAAACTGTTTTTT	CASSRGTNEKLFF
TRBV9	TRBJ1-4	NA	NA	TGTGCCAGCAGCGTTATCCAGACCTTACTGGCAACTAATGAAAAACTGTTTTTT	CASSVIQTLLATNEKLFF
TRBV5-5	TRBJ2-7	NA	NA	TGTGCCAGCAGCTCGAGCTCCTACGAGCAGTACTTC	CASSSSSYEQYF
TRBV5-6	TRBJ2-1	NA	TRBD1	TGTGCCAGCAGCACGGGACAGGGACGATGGGATGAGCAGTTCTTC	CASSTGQGRWDEQFF
TRBV6-5	TRBJ1-5	NA	NA	TGTGCCAGCAGACGAGGCTTCAATCAGCCCCAGCATTTT	CASRRGFNQPQHF
TRBV18	TRBJ1-1	NA	NA	TGTGCCAGCTCACCACAGGTGAACACTGAAGCTTTCTTT	CASSPQVNTEAFF
TRBV5-1	TRBJ1-3	NA	NA	TGCGCCAGCAGCCCACCCTCTGGAAACACCATATATTTT	CASSPPSGNTIYF
TRBV13	TRBJ2-7	NA	NA	TGTGCCAGCAGCTTTTTCTCCTACGAGCAGTACTTC	CASSFFSYEQYF
TRBV5-4	TRBJ2-1	NA	TRBD2	TGTGCCAGCAGCTTGGCCGGTAGCGGGTTGTACAATGAGCAGTTCTTC	CASSLAGSGLYNEQFF
TRBV19	TRBJ1-2	NA	NA	TGTGCCAGTAGTCCGGGACTCGGTCTACATGGCTACACCTTC	CASSPGLGLHGYTF
TRBV28	TRBJ1-5	NA	TRBD1	TGTGCCAGCAGCCCACAGGGGGTGGGGAATCAGCCCCAGCATTTT	CASSPQGVGNQPQHF
TRBV21-1	TRBJ2-5	NA	NA	TGTGCCAGCAGCTTGTGGTGGCAGGGGCTAGAAGAGACCCAGTACTTC	CASSLWWQGLEETQYF
TRBV7-2	TRBJ2-3	NA	TRBD1	TGTGCCAGCAGCCGGACAGGCTACAGGGGGCGCGGCACAGATACGCAGTATTTT	CASSRTGYRGRGTDTQYF
TRBV6-5	TRBJ1-6	NA	NA	TGTGCCAGCAGTTACTCGCTGGGGATGCTTCCCACCCTCCACTTT	CASSYSLGMLPTLHF
TRBV11-3	TRBJ1-1	few	NA	TGTGCCAGCAGCTTAAGGTTTACTGAAGCTTTCTTT	CASSLRFTEAFF
TRBV9	TRBJ1-3	NA	TRBD1	TGTGCCAGCAGCGTAGGGGACAGGGGAAACACCATATATTTT	CASSVGDRGNTIYF
TRBV5-5	TRBJ1-2	few	NA	TGTGCCAGCAGCTTGTACAGGGCGAACTATGGCTACACCTTC	CASSLYRANYGYTF
TRBV5-1	TRBJ2-5	NA	NA	TGCGCCAGCGGGGAGGTGTGGCTAGCAGAGACCCAGTACTTC	CASGEVWLAETQYF
TRBV9	TRBJ2-1	NA	NA	TGTGCCAGCAGCGCGGATAGCTACAATGAGCAGTTCTTC	CASSADSYNEQFF
TRBV27	TRBJ1-5	NA	NA	TGTGCCAGCAGTTTGTCAGGGGTGGAGGGTCAGCCCCAGCATTTT	CASSLSGVEGQPQHF
TRBV7-9	TRBJ2-1	NA	NA	TGTGCCAGCAGCTTCAACAATGAGCAGTTCTTC	CASSFNNEQFF